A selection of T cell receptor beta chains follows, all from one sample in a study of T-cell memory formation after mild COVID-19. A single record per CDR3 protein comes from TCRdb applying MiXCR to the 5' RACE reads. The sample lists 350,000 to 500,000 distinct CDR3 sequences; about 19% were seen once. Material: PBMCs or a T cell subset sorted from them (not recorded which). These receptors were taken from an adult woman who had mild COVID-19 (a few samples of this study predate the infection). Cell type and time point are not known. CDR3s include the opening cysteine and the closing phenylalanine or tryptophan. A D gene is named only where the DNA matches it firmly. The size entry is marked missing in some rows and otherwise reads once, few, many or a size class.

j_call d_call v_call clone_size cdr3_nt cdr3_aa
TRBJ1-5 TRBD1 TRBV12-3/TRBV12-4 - TGTGCCAGCAGTTATGACAGGGTCCCTCAGCCCCAGCATTTT CASSYDRVPQPQHF
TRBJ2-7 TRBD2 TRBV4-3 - TGCGCCAGCAGCCTTCTACCGGGGACTAGCGGGAGCGGCTACGAGCAGTACTTC CASSLLPGTSGSGYEQYF
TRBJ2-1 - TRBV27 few TGTGCCAGCAGTTCGAAGAGTATAGCGGATTTGAACAATGAGCAGTTCTTC CASSSKSIADLNNEQFF
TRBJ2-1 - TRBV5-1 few TGTGCCAGCAGCTTGGGAAGCGGCAATGAGCAGTTCTTC CASSLGSGNEQFF
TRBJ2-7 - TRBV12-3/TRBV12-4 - TGTGCCAGCAGTCTACCGGGCTCTACTCCCTCCTTTGGGTACGAGCAGTACTTC CASSLPGSTPSFGYEQYF
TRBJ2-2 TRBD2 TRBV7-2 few TGTGCCAGCAGCTTTAGCGGGATGGGGGAGCTGTTTTTT CASSFSGMGELFF
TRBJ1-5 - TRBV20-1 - TGCAGTGCAAGGGATCGGCGGGGCAATCAGCCCCAGCATTTT CSARDRRGNQPQHF
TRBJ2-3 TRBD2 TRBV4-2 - TGTGCCAGCAGCCAAGATCGGAAGGGACTAGCGGGAGTGACAGATACGCAGTATTTT CASSQDRKGLAGVTDTQYF
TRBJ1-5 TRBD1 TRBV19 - TGTGCCAGTAGTATCGGGACAGGCTATAGCAATCAGCCCCAGCATTTT CASSIGTGYSNQPQHF
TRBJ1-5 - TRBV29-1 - TGCAGCGTTGCGGGGTATAGCAATCAGCCCCAGCATTTT CSVAGYSNQPQHF
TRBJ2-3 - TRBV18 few TGTGCCAGCTCACCACTAAAATCAGATACGCAGTATTTT CASSPLKSDTQYF
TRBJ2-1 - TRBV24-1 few TGTGCCACCGTCGCGGAGAATGAGCAGTTCTTC CATVAENEQFF
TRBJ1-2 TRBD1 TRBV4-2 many TGTGCCAGCAGCCAAGATGGGGACAGGCTTAACTATGGCTACACCTTC CASSQDGDRLNYGYTF
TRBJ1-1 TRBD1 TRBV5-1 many TGTGCCAGCAGCAGTGGACAGGGAGGGACTGAAGCTTTCTTT CASSSGQGGTEAFF
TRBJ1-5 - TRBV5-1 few TGCGCCAGCAGCCTAACGGCGGGGAGCAATCAGCCCCAGCATTTT CASSLTAGSNQPQHF
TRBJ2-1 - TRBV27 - TGTGCCAGCAGTTTTCCCGGGACAGAGCAGTTCTTC CASSFPGTEQFF
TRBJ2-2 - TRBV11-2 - TGTGCCAGCAGCCCGCAGGGAATCACCGGGGAGCTGTTTTTT CASSPQGITGELFF
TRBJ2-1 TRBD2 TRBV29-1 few TGCAGCGTTATAGCGGGAGGTTCGTACAATGAGCAGTTCTTC CSVIAGGSYNEQFF
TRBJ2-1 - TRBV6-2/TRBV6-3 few TGTGCCAGCAAAAAGGTAACTAGCACTACGAGTGAGCAGTTCTTC CASKKVTSTTSEQFF
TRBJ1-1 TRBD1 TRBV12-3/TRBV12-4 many TGTGCCAGCACCTTGACAGGGGGGAACACTGAAGCTTTCTTT CASTLTGGNTEAFF
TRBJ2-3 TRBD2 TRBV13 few TGTGCCAGCAGCGCGGGACTAGCGGGAGTTGAGGGAGATACGCAGTATTTT CASSAGLAGVEGDTQYF
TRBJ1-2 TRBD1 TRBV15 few TGTGCCACCAGCAGAGATCGGAGGACAGGGGAATCTGGCTACACCTTC CATSRDRRTGESGYTF
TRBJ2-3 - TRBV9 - TGTGCCAGCAGCGTAGAGGCGGGTATGGGGACAGATACGCAGTATTTT CASSVEAGMGTDTQYF
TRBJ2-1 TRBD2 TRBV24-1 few TGTGCCACCAGTGACTTAGCGGGAGGGTCCTACAATGAGCAGTTCTTC CATSDLAGGSYNEQFF
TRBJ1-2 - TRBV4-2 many TGTGCCAGCAGCCAAGCCGTGGGTGCTTCTGGCTACACCTTC CASSQAVGASGYTF
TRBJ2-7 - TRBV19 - TGTGCCAGTATGGAGGGGACCCTGGACTACGAGCAGTACTTC CASMEGTLDYEQYF
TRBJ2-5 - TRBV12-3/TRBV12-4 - TGTGCCAGCAGTGCACTCCAAGAGACCCAGTACTTC CASSALQETQYF
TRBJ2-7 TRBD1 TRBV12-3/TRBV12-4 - TGTGCCAGCAGTACGGACAGGCCAGGGGAGCAGTACTTC CASSTDRPGEQYF
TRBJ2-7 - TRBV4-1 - TGCGCCAGCAGCCACCTCCCCCCAGGGACGTACTACTCCTACGAGCAGTACTTC CASSHLPPGTYYSYEQYF
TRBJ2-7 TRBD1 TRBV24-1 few TGTGCCACCAGTGATCCAGGACAGGGTCTCGACGAGCAGTACTTC CATSDPGQGLDEQYF
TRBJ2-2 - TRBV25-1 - TGTGCCAGCAGTGATTGGGAGGACACCGGGGAGCTGTTTTTT CASSDWEDTGELFF
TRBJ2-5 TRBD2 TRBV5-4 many TGTGCCAGCAGCTCCGGACTAGCGGGAGTAGAGACCCAGTACTTC CASSSGLAGVETQYF
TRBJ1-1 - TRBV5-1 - TGCGCCAGCAGCTTGTTTCGGGGGATGAACACTGAAGCTTTCTTT CASSLFRGMNTEAFF
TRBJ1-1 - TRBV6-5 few TGTGCCAGCAGACCTATCTACTCGCTTAACACTGAAGCTTTCTTT CASRPIYSLNTEAFF
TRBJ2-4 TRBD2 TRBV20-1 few TGCAGTGCTAGTCAGCGGGAGCCTAACCTAGCCAAAAACATTCAGTACTTC CSASQREPNLAKNIQYF
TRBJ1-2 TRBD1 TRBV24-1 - TGTGCCACCAGTGATGCTCCGGGACAGGGTCGGCTAACCTTC CATSDAPGQGRLTF
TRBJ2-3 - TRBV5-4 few TGTGCCAGCAGCTTGGGACCGGACACAGATACGCAGTATTTT CASSLGPDTDTQYF
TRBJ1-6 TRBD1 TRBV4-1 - TGCGCCAGCAGCCAGACAGGGGGCTCCTATAATTCACCCCTCCACTTT CASSQTGGSYNSPLHF
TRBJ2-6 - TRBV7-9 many TGTGCCAGCAGCCAGAGACAGGTCCTCTACTCTGGGGCCAACGTCCTGACTTTC CASSQRQVLYSGANVLTF
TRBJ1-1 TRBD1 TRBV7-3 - TGTGCCAGCAGCCCAGGGGGCGTCACTGAAGCTTTCTTT CASSPGGVTEAFF
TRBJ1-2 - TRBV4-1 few TGCGCCAGCGAGAAGGGCTTTGGCTACACCTTC CASEKGFGYTF
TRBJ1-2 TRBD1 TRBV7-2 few TGTGCCAGCAGTTCAAGGGGGCATAGCTATGGCTACACCTTC CASSSRGHSYGYTF
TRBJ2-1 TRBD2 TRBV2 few TGTGCCAGCAGTTCGACTAGCGGGGGGTACAATGAGCAGTTCTTC CASSSTSGGYNEQFF
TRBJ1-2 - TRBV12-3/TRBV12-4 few TGTGCCAGCAGCCCCTCGGTGGGGGCGGGTGGCTACACCTTC CASSPSVGAGGYTF